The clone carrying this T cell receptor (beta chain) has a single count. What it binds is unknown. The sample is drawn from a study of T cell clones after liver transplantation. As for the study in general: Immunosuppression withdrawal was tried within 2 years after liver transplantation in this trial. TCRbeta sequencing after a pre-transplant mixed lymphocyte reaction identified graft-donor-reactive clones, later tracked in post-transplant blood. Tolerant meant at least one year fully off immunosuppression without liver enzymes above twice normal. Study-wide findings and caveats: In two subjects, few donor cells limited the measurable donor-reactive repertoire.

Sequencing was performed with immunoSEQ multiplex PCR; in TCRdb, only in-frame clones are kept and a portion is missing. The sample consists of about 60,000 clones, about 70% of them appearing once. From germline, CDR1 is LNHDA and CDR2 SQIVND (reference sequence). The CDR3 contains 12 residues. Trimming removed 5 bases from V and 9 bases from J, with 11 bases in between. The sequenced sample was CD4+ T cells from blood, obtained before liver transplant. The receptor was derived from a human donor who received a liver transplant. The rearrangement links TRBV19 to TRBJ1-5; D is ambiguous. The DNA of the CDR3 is TGTGCCAGTAGTCCCAACTCATGGCCCCAGCATTTT. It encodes CASSPNSWPQHF.